In its sample, the clone carrying this TCR beta chain was seen once. Authors' processing steps: Estimation of nucleated cell counts relied on the amplification of reference gene primers. TCRdb keeps only in-frame clones here, not all; method: immunoSEQ multiplex PCR. That table furnishes V, J and clone size, whereas the DNA furnished D and trimming. Of roughly 150,000 clones in the sample, 65% to 85% are singletons; the top ten hold less than 4.5%. The source of the sample is a study of blood T cell repertoires in COVID-19. Turning to the study itself: The origin of the acute and convalescent COVID-19 samples was the United States, Italy and Spain. The analysed material was cDNA or gDNA that came from T cells, B-cell-depleted T cells, or PBMCs.

The V segment lost 2 bases and the J segment 0 bases; nucleotides outside the gene matches: 4. This CDR3 is 17 amino acids long. The germline V gene encodes CDR1 SGHTA and CDR2 FQGTGA. The V and J genes are TRBV7-3 and TRBJ2-3, with 11 bases that match TRBD2. Input material: peripheral blood. This sequence originates from a woman older than 75 with acute or convalescent COVID-19. The CDR3 DNA reads TGTGCCAGCAGCTTAGGTCTAGCGGGGGGCAGCACAGATACGCAGTATTTT. It yields the protein CASSLGLAGGSTDTQYF.